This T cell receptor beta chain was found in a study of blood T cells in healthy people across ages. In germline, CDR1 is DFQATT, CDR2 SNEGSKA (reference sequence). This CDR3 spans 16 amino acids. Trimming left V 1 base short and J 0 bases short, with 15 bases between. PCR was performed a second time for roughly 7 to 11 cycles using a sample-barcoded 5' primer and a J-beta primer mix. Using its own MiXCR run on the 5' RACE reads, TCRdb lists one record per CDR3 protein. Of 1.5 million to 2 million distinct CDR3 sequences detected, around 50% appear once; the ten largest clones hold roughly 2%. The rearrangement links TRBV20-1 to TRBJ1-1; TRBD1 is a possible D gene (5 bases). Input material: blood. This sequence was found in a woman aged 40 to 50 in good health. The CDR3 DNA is TGCAGTGCTAGAGGGTATAGGGGACCCTTGAACACTGAAGCTTTCTTT. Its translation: CSARGYRGPLNTEAFF.